This TCR beta chain was found in a study of blood T cells in healthy people across ages. The study's findings and limits: Per million T cells, TCR beta diversity dropped roughly linearly as age increased. Higher diversity, along with more naive CD4+ cells, distinguished long-lived donors from aged donors.

This clonotype has more than one count but fewer than ten. The antigen remains undetermined. The CDR3 consists of 16 residues. Trimming cost V 2 bases and J 8 bases; bases outside gene matches: 10. Alongside a J-beta primer mix, a sample-barcoded 5' primer served in a second PCR lasting roughly 7 to 11 cycles. TCRdb analysed the 5' RACE reads with MiXCR anew, one entry per CDR3 protein. The sample includes about 1.4 million distinct CDR3 sequences, approximately 59% seen only once; the top ten take 6.5% to 8%. This receptor was obtained from a man between 18 and 35 years old in good health. The chain has TRBV12-3 or TRBV12-4 and TRBJ1-5; 9 bases are a match to TRBD1. Sequenced: blood. The CDR3 nucleotides are TGTGCCAGCAGTTTATCACCTACAGGGGGCACGGAGCCCCAGCATTTT. Its protein is CASSLSPTGGTEPQHF.